This T cell receptor beta chain was sequenced for a study of blood T cell repertoires in COVID-19. At the level of the study: Researchers got acute and convalescent COVID-19 samples from the United States, Italy and Spain. PBMCs, B-cell-depleted T cells, or T cells provided the cDNA or gDNA that made up the material.

The V gene's germline CDR1 is SGDLS and CDR2 YYNGEE. Trimming left V 0 bases short and J 5 bases short, with 11 bases between. The CDR3 extends over 14 amino acids. Original processing methods: Nucleated cell counts were estimated from reference gene primer amplification. Clones were read by immunoSEQ multiplex PCR, and TCRdb kept only the in-frame ones, dropping some. The DNA gave D and trimming, while V, J and clone size come from that table. This table has about 220,000 clones, approximately 90% appearing once. The study recruited people aged roughly 18 to 89 years across about 25 US areas. V is TRBV9 and J is TRBJ1-2; tentative D call: TRBD1 (5 bases). This clonotype was sampled from a woman aged 35 to 49 with acute COVID-19. Sequencing was performed on PBMCs or T cells enriched from blood (not recorded which). CDR3 sequence reads: CASSVATESYGYTF. CDR3 in DNA: TGTGCCAGCAGCGTAGCGACAGAATCATATGGCTACACCTTC. The whole variable domain, filled in from reference TRBV9 and TRBJ1-2, reads DSGVTQTPKHLITATGQRVTLRCSPRSGDLSVYWYQQSLDQGLQFLIQYYNGEERAKGNILERFSAQQFPDLHSELNLSSLELGDSALYFCASSVATESYGYTFGSGTRLTVV.